This TCR beta chain was retrieved from a study of identifying expanded T cells in peripheral blood. Generated by immunoSEQ multiplex PCR, the TCRdb table keeps only in-frame clones and is missing some. The sample holds approximately 120,000 clones; more than 75% are singletons and the top ten take roughly 3.3%. This clone has a single count. Its antigen is unidentified. General study points: Roughly 1.2 clones differed between technical replicates, versus about 17 and 20 over time. Variance in clone template counts between approximately two-week samples significantly increased with total template count across all healthy donors.

No infections or other immune events were documented during collection. V shed 5 bases and J shed 7 bases, with 19 bases lying between them. CDR1 and CDR2 from the germline V gene are SGHTA and FQGNSA. CDR3 length: 15 amino acids. Sample: blood. V and J are TRBV7-2 and TRBJ2-3; D not resolved. The receptor was isolated from a person aged 18 to 70 in good health. The CDR3 DNA follows: TGTGCCAGCAGCCTCAGCCTCAACCCCGTCCATACGCAGTATTTT. Translation: CASSLSLNPVHTQYF.